This TCR beta chain is drawn from a study of blood T cells in healthy people across ages. It was with a sample-barcoded 5' primer and a J-beta primer mix that a second PCR of roughly 7 to 12 cycles was run. TCRdb itself ran the 5' RACE reads through MiXCR, one entry per CDR3 protein. The table shows about 700,000 distinct CDR3 sequences, with about 34% occurring only once. CDR3 size: 17 residues. V dropped 5 bases and J dropped 6; count of bases not matched to a gene: 20. From germline, CDR1 is DFQATT and CDR2 SNEGSKA (reference sequence). Many counts were recorded for this clonotype. V is TRBV20-1 and J is TRBJ2-3; 7 bases fit TRBD2. The specimen was blood. The receptor's source is an elderly woman in good health. CDR3 nucleotides: TGCAGTGCTCTTGGCGTAGTTGGAGCGGGGTCAGGTGATACGCAGTATTTT. Its translation: CSALGVVGAGSGDTQYF.